This T cell receptor beta chain is drawn from a study of blood T cells in healthy people across ages. V lost 0 bases and J 2 bases, leaving 6 bases between the germline ends. Germline V lookup: CDR1 SGHNT, CDR2 YYREEE (reference sequence). CDR3 size: 13 residues. Findings and caveats of the study: The study found more naive CD4+ cells and higher diversity in long-lived than aged donors.

Primed by a sample-barcoded 5' primer and a J-beta primer mix, a second PCR proceeded for about 7 to 11 cycles. A 12-random-nucleotide template-switch adaptor tagged each cDNA molecule. Using its own MiXCR run on the 5' RACE reads, TCRdb lists one record per CDR3 protein. Of approximately 770,000 distinct CDR3 sequences listed, over 45% are singletons. This clonotype was counted between two and nine times. Its antigen is as yet unknown. The rearrangement links TRBV5-4 to TRBJ2-7; D is ambiguous. The receptor's source is a man aged 25-45 years in good health. The sequenced sample was blood. The CDR3 sequence is CASSLDAAYEQYF. The CDR3, as DNA: TGTGCCAGCAGCTTGGACGCTGCCTACGAGCAGTACTTC. The variable domain in full, completed from reference TRBV5-4 and TRBJ2-7, reads ETGVTQSPTHLIKTRGQQVTLRCSSQSGHNTVSWYQQALGQGPQFIFQYYREEENGRGNFPPRFSGLQFPNYSSELNVNALELDDSALYLCASSLDAAYEQYFGPGTRLTVT.